This T cell receptor beta chain was recorded in a study of cytomegalovirus exposure and HLA in healthy donors. Use of 60 Vbeta and 13 Jbeta primers characterized the PCR. The method was immunoSEQ multiplex PCR; TCRdb's version includes in-frame clones alone and lacks a portion of them. The repertoire holds some 200,000 clones, with roughly 87% as singletons. The germline V gene has CDR1 KGHSH and CDR2 LQKENI. With 1 base removed from V and 9 bases from J, the gap between germline ends came to 7 bases. The CDR3 is 12 amino acids. This clone has just a few counts. This sequence joins TRBV18 and TRBJ2-1; TRBD2 might be the D (5 bases). Sequencing was performed on PBMCs. The receptor was isolated from a man over 45 in good health and CMV-seronegative. CDR3 protein: CASSPRGFEQFF. The CDR3 DNA reads as TGTGCCAGCTCACCACGAGGGTTTGAGCAGTTCTTC.